This TCR beta chain was captured in a study of blood T cell repertoires in COVID-19. CDR1 is LNHNV and CDR2 is YYDKDF in the germline V gene (reference sequence). CDR3 length: 12 residues. V was pared by 4 bases and J by 3 bases, with 6 bases between. The assay was immunoSEQ multiplex PCR, and TCRdb's table has in-frame clones only and misses some. The top ten clones hold almost 1.5% of a sample with 410,000 or so clones, 86% of them seen once. Sequencing input: peripheral blood. The chain carries TRBV15 and TRBJ1-1; D is unclear. The origin of this receptor is a woman aged 25 to 39 with active or convalescent COVID-19. The CDR3 DNA reads TGTGCCACCAGCAAGCCGTACACTGAAGCTTTCTTT. This codes for CATSKPYTEAFF.